The present T cell receptor (beta chain) was sequenced within a study of response to subunit inactivated influenza vaccine. This clonotype was picked up a small number of times. Each CDR3 protein gets one entry after TCRdb re-called the RT-PCR reads with MiXCR. The sample has 750,000 to 850,000 distinct CDR3 sequences; under 20% are singletons. This TCR came from a man in his fifties or sixties who received an inactivated influenza vaccine. The material sequenced was PBMCs from blood, taken 5 to 6 days after vaccination.

The CDR3 coding sequence is TGTGCCAGCAGCTTACGTGCAGGGGCCGGGGAGCTGTTTTTT. Protein sequence: CASSLRAGAGELFF. This chain joins TRBV11-2 and TRBJ2-2; the D gene is possibly TRBD1 (6 bases). The CDR3 runs to 14 residues. Per the germline V gene, CDR1 is SGHAT and CDR2 is FQNNGV. V dropped 2 bases and J dropped 6 bases, with 10 bases sitting between them.